This T cell receptor (beta chain) was captured in a study of cytomegalovirus exposure and HLA in healthy donors (TCRdb year 2017). Study-wide context: According to an earlier analysis of 587 of the donors, some 180 million T cells yielded over 100 million unique TCR beta sequences and approximately 300 Gb of sequence data. Using immunosequencing, the study profiled T cell repertoires from roughly 650 subjects and related those repertoires to cytomegalovirus serostatus. On average, about 200,000 unique TCR beta nucleotide sequences were sequenced per donor among about 400 genotyped donors of the cohort, with 15% to 20% of those sequences being non-productive. A later analysis re-analyzed previously published TCR beta repertoires from several hundred donors and added high-resolution HLA genotyping to study TCR occurrence patterns. The genetic ancestry cluster associated with self-reported Caucasian donors included 81% of the 350 to 500 genotyped donors. A later genetic analysis took genome-wide SNP genotypes for about 65% of the 666 donors and used that subset as a discovery cohort. Class I and class II HLA loci were covered by the typing at four-digit resolution. Rather than drawing on any new phenotypic data, the later analysis identified candidate immune exposures from TCR beta sequences and the way those sequences occurred across donors. Every discovery cohort repertoire had been produced on one sequencing platform. The aim of the study was to test whether cataloging public T cell receptors could identify signatures of past pathogen exposure. To decide whether each TCR beta V gene segment behaved as functional or pseudogenic, an earlier analysis of some 600 of the donors relied on high-throughput TCR beta sequencing. The number of typed donors differed by locus: roughly 629-630 for A, B, C, DRB1 and DQB1; approximately 520 for DQA1; about 600 for DPA1; and roughly 490 for DPB1. Five DR-DQ haplotypes were handled as single units for association and clustering because linkage in the cohort was strong. Besides the first cohort of around 670 subjects, a separate validation cohort made up of 120 different subjects was used. High-throughput TCR immunosequencing, statistical association of individual TCRs with disease status, and machine learning were combined to predict cytomegalovirus infection status. Around 320 gigabases of sequencing data and approximately 84 million unique TCR sequences were included in an early release covering about 700 HLA-typed donors. Donor age, sex, ethnicity and CMV serostatus were collected together with the repertoire data.

A note on this clone: Its recognized antigen is unknown.

The cohort comprised fewer than 750 healthy bone marrow donors. At the time of sampling, all cohort members were nominally healthy, though unrecorded immune exposures were likely present. The donor tested CMV seronegative and was one of the 352 seronegative cohort members. Each donor provided a peripheral blood sample, and peripheral blood mononuclear cells were used for TCR beta sequencing. The Qiagen DNeasy Blood Extraction Kit was used to extract genomic DNA from the blood cell samples. Looking up the germline V gene yields CDR1 SGHTA and CDR2 FQGNSA. Including the terminal cysteine and phenylalanine, the CDR3 comprises 15 residues. CDR3 DNA is the only sequence kept; it has 45 bases, read in frame from the first base. V is pared back by 3 bases and J by 4 bases, with 16 bases lying between the germline termini. Study-wide findings and limitations: Strong co-occurrence of HLA alleles, especially DR and DQ, made assigning TCR associations to individual alleles difficult. CMV serostatus was the only immune exposure information available for the cohort. A later genetic analysis associated a missense DCLRE1C variant with V-gene and J-gene trimming of TCR beta chains, and an independent cohort replicated the association. Compared with the 666-donor mean, donors in an Asian-associated ancestry cluster had fewer N-insertions in productive TCRs, according to a later genetic analysis. In vitro tests confirmed that a few of the cytomegalovirus-associated TCR beta chains recognize cytomegalovirus antigens. The authors suggested that the approach could potentially be generalized to other disease states and immunological phenotypes. Because the 87-base-pair reads could not distinguish some IMGT-functional V segments, including TRBV6-2 and TRBV6-3, those segments were excluded. The presence/absence analyses assumed that sequencing depth was roughly uniform across donors, and that assumption may not be true. A cluster of highly shared sequence variants was judged likely to be a technical artifact of the sequencing pipeline. In a later analysis, several top co-occurrence clusters were reported to appear linked to parvovirus B19, influenza, CMV and Epstein-Barr virus. In this cohort, only TCR beta chains were sequenced, and detectable features were limited by the absence of alpha or paired-chain data. According to a later analysis, TCR association rates differed among HLA loci, with DRB1 alleles showing the most associated TCRs and HLA-C alleles showing the fewest. The study gave a list of roughly 150 TCR beta chains associated with cytomegalovirus. Correlated functional status among segregating V segments might be attributable to linkage disequilibrium, but an unknown experimental factor could not be ruled out. Cytomegalovirus status was reported to be diagnosed by the classifier with high specificity and sensitivity in both the original and validation cohorts. Across donors, most TCR sequences were observed very rarely, whereas some public TCRs were present in many individuals. A further reported finding was that TCR beta sequences accurately predicted the HLA-A and HLA-B alleles for most subjects in the first cohort. Because counts were too low, about 15 rarely observed V segments, including chromosome 9 orphons, were left out of the earlier analysis of approximately 500 of the donors. Compared with equally common non-associated chains, HLA-associated TCR beta chains in a later analysis were more clonally expanded and had lower generation probabilities. An earlier analysis of around 500 of the donors showed that most TCR beta V segments appeared in productive rearrangements either about 87% or about 30% of the time, which broadly matched IMGT annotations. Because some donors lacked HLA typing at each locus, the association tests relied only on the typed subset. At a false discovery rate of 0.05, a later analysis linked about 16,000 TCR beta sequences to specific HLA alleles. Most CMV-associated TCR beta chains appeared to be HLA-restricted in a later analysis, and the HLA associations seemed to be driven largely by CMV exposure.

The library was obtained by the immunoSEQ multiplex PCR assay. For the multiplex PCR, a mixture combining 60 forward primers for TCR Vbeta segments and 13 reverse primers for TCR Jbeta segments was used. A multiplex PCR assay on genomic DNA amplified the CDR3 region of rearranged TCR beta genes. On the Illumina HiSeq System, the amplified TCR beta libraries were sequenced as 87-base-pair reads. From the authors' description of their analysis: A later analysis tallied 75 million to 95 million unique TCR beta chains across the 666 repertoires, and some 10 million of those chains were shared by two or more donors. To remove PCR and sequencing errors, raw reads were error-corrected and collapsed into unique sequences using a nearest-neighbor algorithm that merged closely related sequences. To assign V, D and J gene segments, CDR3 sequences were aligned to IMGT reference sequences. For a sequence to be retained, a match of at least six nucleotides was required to both a V gene segment and a J gene segment. A rearrangement counted as productive if the CDR3 had no stop codons and remained in frame with V and J, and every other rearrangement counted as non-productive. CDR3 was defined according to IMGT convention as the region running from the second conserved V-encoded cysteine to the conserved J-encoded phenylalanine. Sequences without an unambiguous match to a single V gene segment were excluded from the earlier analysis of about 600 of the donors. An earlier analysis of some 610 of the donors called V segments functional above 56.7% productive rearrangements and segregating when the between-donor standard deviation exceeded 5%. A statistical classification framework was built for diagnosing cytomegalovirus status from the catalog of TCR beta chain sequences. A later analysis assigned V and J genes by comparing TCR nucleotide sequences with IMGT/GENE-DB human TR gene sequences. A later analysis assigned CDR3 sequences and most-parsimonious VDJ recombination scenarios with the TCRdist pipeline. In a later analysis, every TCR beta chain was defined by the combination of its CDR3 amino acid sequence and its V-gene family, and reads without a unique V-gene family were dropped. A later analysis removed roughly 590 highly shared, low-generation-probability nucleotide sequences to deal with suspected cross-contamination and a sequencing artifact. In a later analysis, a clonal expansion index was calculated for each public chain from normalized within-repertoire ranks of inferred template counts. A later analysis computed generation probabilities with a VDJ recombination model fitted to out-of-frame rearrangements, and checked the results against IGoR. In a later analysis, hypergeometric tests were used to score TCR-TCR, TCR-HLA and TCR-CMV co-occurrence, with a repertoire-size bias correction applied to TCR pairs. False discovery rates were estimated in a later analysis by permuting HLA or CMV assignments 20 times. In a later analysis, co-occurring TCRs were grouped with DBSCAN, and TCRdist sequence similarity was added when clustering was performed within HLA-allele-positive subsets. Co-occurrence clustering excluded repertoires with fewer than 30,000 or more than 120,000 public chains, plus five with anomalous nucleotide sharing. Imported from immuneACCESS, the table was reduced by TCRdb to in-frame sequences with V and J called. These copies leave out some clones; in studies compared against another copy, an unresolved V gene accounts for under half, and the cause of the remainder is not known. The V and J calls and clone size were taken over from that table, and D and trimming were inferred from the DNA. This sample's records show just over 150,000 clones. Together, the top ten hold over 1% of the sample.

The chain employs TRBV7-2 and TRBJ2-7; tentative D gene TRBD1, with 5 bases matching. The source of this sequence is a woman in her sixties in good health and CMV-seronegative. The sample was PBMCs. CDR3 region: CASSFRKGIGYEQYF. The bases are TGTGCCAGCAGCTTTAGGAAGGGGATTGGGTACGAGCAGTACTTC.